This T cell receptor beta chain derives from a study of identical twins. Findings and limits, study-wide: Beta out-of-frame sequences displayed a weaker excess of sharing between twins. The abundant beta clonotypes from cord blood had fewer insertions, and memory repertoires had none of this. Possibly, invariant MAIT and iNKT cells partly confounded zero-insertion analyses.

The CDR3 consists of 11 residues. CDR1 and CDR2 (germline): GTSNPN, SVGIG (reference sequence). V was trimmed by 1 base and J by 12 bases, leaving 12 bases between them. TCRdb re-called the 5' RACE reads through MiXCR, storing one row per CDR3 protein. The sample carries 1.5 million or so distinct CDR3 sequences, about 30% recorded once. There are a few counts of this clonotype. Its antigen is unknown. Sequencing was done on a sample of cord blood. The sequence was collected from a newborn girl in good health. The chain links TRBV30 to TRBJ2-5, with D perhaps given as TRBD1 or TRBD2 (6 bases each). CDR3 amino acids: CAWSAGAGEYF. In nucleotides, the CDR3 is TGTGCCTGGAGTGCGGGGGCAGGGGAGTACTTC.